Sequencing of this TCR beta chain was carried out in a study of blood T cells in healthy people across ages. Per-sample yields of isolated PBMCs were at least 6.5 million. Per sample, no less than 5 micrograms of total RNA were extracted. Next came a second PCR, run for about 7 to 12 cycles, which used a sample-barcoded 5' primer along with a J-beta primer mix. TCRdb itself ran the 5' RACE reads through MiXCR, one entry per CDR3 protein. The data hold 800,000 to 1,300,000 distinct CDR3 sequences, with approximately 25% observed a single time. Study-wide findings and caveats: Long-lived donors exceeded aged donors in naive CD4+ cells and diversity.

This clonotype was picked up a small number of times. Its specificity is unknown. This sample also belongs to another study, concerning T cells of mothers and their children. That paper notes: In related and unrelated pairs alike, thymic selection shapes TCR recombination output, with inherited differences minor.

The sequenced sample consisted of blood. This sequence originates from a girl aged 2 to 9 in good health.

This CDR3 is CASRSQVETQYF. DNA for the CDR3: TGTGCCAGCAGGTCCCAGGTGGAGACCCAGTACTTC. This sequence joins TRBV7-2 and TRBJ2-5, with D unresolved. The germline V and J ends were trimmed by 6 bases and 5 bases, with 10 bases remaining between them. Germline V gene data show CDR1 as SGHTA and CDR2 as FQGNSA. The CDR3 consists of 12 residues. The variable domain in full, with the rest retrieved from reference TRBV7-2 and TRBJ2-5, is GAGVSQSPSNKVTEKGKDVELRCDPISGHTALYWYRQSLGQGLEFLIYFQGNSAPDKSGLPSDRFSAERTGGSVSTLTIQRTQQEDSAVYLCASRSQVETQYFGPGTRLLVL.